This T cell receptor (beta chain) was recorded in a study of shared clonotypes between healthy human individuals. Study in general: Researchers assigned three CD4 naive, three CD4 memory, two CD8 naive and one CD8 memory plate to each donor.

Concerning this clone: Its antigen is as yet unknown. The sample holds other DNA sequences that translate to the same CDR3.

The study, taken as a whole, reports: Owing to a small donor count, the genetic and exposure-history diversity represented was limited. Large depth notwithstanding, sorted-subset sequencing proved incomplete by rarefaction.

Sequenced by immunoSEQ multiplex PCR; TCRdb stores in-frame clones only, minus some. The sample lists millions of clones; 90% to 95% were seen once. Deletions cut 4 bases from V and 1 base from J, with 5 bases between. CDR1 and CDR2 from the germline V gene are LNHDA and SQIVND (reference sequence). This CDR3 has 13 amino acids. Sequences were obtained from naive CD4+ T cells sorted from blood. The subset denotes: CD45RA+ positively selected. The chain combines TRBV19 with TRBJ1-5; no reliable D call. The receptor was derived from a man between 18 and 35 years old in good health. CDR3 DNA sequence: TGTGCCAGTAGTAGCGGCAGCAATCAGCCCCAGCATTTT. It is translated as CASSSGSNQPQHF.